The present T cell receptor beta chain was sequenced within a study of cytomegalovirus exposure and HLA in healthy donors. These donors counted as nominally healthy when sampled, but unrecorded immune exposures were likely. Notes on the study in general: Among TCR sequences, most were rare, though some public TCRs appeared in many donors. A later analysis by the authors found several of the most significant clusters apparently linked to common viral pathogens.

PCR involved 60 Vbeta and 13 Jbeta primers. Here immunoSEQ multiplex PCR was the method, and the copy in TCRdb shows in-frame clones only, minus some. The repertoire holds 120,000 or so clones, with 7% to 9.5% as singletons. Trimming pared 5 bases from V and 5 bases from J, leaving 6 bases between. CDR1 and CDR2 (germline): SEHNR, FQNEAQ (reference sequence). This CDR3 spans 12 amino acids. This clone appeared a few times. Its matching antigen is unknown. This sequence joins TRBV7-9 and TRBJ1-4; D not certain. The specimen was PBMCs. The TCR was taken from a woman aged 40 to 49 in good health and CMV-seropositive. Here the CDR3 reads CASSRENEKLFF. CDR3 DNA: TGTGCCAGCAGCCGGGAGAATGAAAAACTGTTTTTT.